These 24 T cell receptor beta chains were all obtained from the same sample, sequenced in a study of shared clonotypes between healthy human individuals. Clones were read by immunoSEQ multiplex PCR, and TCRdb kept only the in-frame ones, dropping some. In the table there are roughly 1,600,000 clones, roughly 98.5% of which are singletons. Material: naive CD4+ T cells sorted from blood. Subset meaning: CD45RA+ positively selected. The receptor set was obtained from a man aged 25-40 years in good health.

This rearrangement joins TRBV7-2 to TRBJ1-5; D may be TRBD1 (5 bases). The CDR3 is made up of 15 amino acids. Looked up from germline, CDR1 is SGHTA and CDR2 is FQGNSA. V gave up 4 bases and J gave up 0 bases, with 10 bases separating them. Here the CDR3 DNA reads TGTGCCAGCAGCTCCTACGACAGTAGCAATCAGCCCCAGCATTTT. It encodes CASSSYDSSNQPQHF.

The chain couples TRBV6-5 to TRBJ2-7; D call uncertain. The CDR3 contains 13 residues. V was cut by 5 bases and J by 7 bases, with 15 bases left in between. CDR1 is MNHEY, CDR2 SVGAGI, per germline. CDR3 in amino acids: CASSPQDLGEQYF. The CDR3 coding sequence is TGTGCCAGCAGTCCCCAGGATCTCGGAGAGCAGTACTTC.

The chain employs TRBV7-9 and TRBJ2-3, with D maybe TRBD2 (5 bases). V lost 3 bases and J 0 bases, leaving 19 bases between the germline ends. This CDR3 spans 18 amino acids. Germline V lookup: CDR1 SEHNR, CDR2 FQNEAQ (reference sequence). The CDR3 coding sequence is TGTGCCAGCAGCTTTGGTCTTAAGTCGGGATCTAGCACAGATACGCAGTATTTT. Amino acids: CASSFGLKSGSSTDTQYF. Together with reference TRBV7-9 and TRBJ2-3, the CDR3 gives the full variable domain: DTGVSQNPRHKITKRGQNVTFRCDPISEHNRLYWYRQTLGQGPEFLTYFQNEAQLEKSRLLSDRFSAERPKGSFSTLEIQRTEQGDSAMYLCASSFGLKSGSSTDTQYFGPGTRLTVL.

The chain carries TRBV18 and TRBJ2-7; the D is unclear. The CDR3 is 12 amino acids. The V gene's germline CDR1 is KGHSH and CDR2 LQKENI. Trimming stripped 1 base from V and 6 bases from J, with 7 bases between. CDR3: CASSPQATEQYF. The CDR3 DNA is TGTGCCAGCTCACCACAGGCTACCGAGCAGTACTTC.

This rearrangement joins TRBV6-5 to TRBJ1-2; D unresolved. Germline values: CDR1 MNHEY, CDR2 SVGAGI. V was trimmed by 2 bases and J by 8 bases, leaving 9 bases between them. CDR3 length equals 12 residues. CDR3 sequence: CASSYGVGGYTF. CDR3 sequence (DNA): TGTGCCAGCAGTTACGGGGTGGGAGGCTACACCTTC.

The genes are TRBV2 and TRBJ1-4; D is unresolved. CDR1 and CDR2 from the germline V gene are SNHLY and FYNNEI. This CDR3 is 14 amino acids long. V was pared by 1 base and J by 7 bases, with 10 bases between. The CDR3 region has the DNA TGTGCCAGCAGTGAAGGGAGGGCGGGTGAAAAACTGTTTTTT. Translated, it gives CASSEGRAGEKLFF.

This chain links TRBV18 with TRBJ1-5; no reliable D call. CDR1 is KGHSH, CDR2 LQKENI, per germline. V dropped 6 bases and J dropped 1 base, with 13 bases sitting between them. The CDR3 extends over 15 amino acids. Written as DNA, the CDR3 is TGTGCCAGCTCCCAGGTACGGGGAAGCAATCAGCCCCAGCATTTT. This codes for CASSQVRGSNQPQHF.

The chain recombines TRBV5-1 with TRBJ2-3; D might be TRBD2 (6 bases). CDR1 is SGHRS and CDR2 is YFSETQ in the germline V gene. This CDR3 spans 13 amino acids. V gave up 1 base and J gave up 4 bases, with 7 bases separating them. Written as DNA, the CDR3 is TGCGCCAGCAGCTTGCCGGGAGCAGATACGCAGTATTTT. Residues: CASSLPGADTQYF.

The chain recombines TRBV25-1 with TRBJ2-4; D is perhaps TRBD1 or TRBD2 (5 bases each). The CDR3 is 17 amino acids. The V and J ends lost 1 base and 2 bases respectively, with 15 bases between them. CDR1 is MGHDK and CDR2 is SYGVNS in the germline V gene. For the CDR3, the DNA is TGTGCCAGCAGTGAATCCGGGGCCCCGGTTTCCAAAAACATTCAGTACTTC. Encoded protein: CASSESGAPVSKNIQYF.

This clone was recorded only once. This sequence joins TRBV6-1 and TRBJ1-5; possible D gene TRBD1, 5 bases. In germline, CDR1 is MNHNS, CDR2 SASEGT. The CDR3 runs 16 residues. V was clipped by 4 bases and J by 7 bases, with 20 bases between them. CDR3 sequence reads: CASSVAVLGREQPQHF. Here the CDR3 DNA reads TGTGCCAGCAGTGTGGCTGTTTTGGGACGAGAACAGCCCCAGCATTTT.

The chain couples TRBV2 to TRBJ2-2, with 8 bases fitting TRBD1. The length of the CDR3 is 13 residues. After removal of 5 bases from V and 6 bases from J, the junction contained 2 bases not matched to a gene. Germline V gene data show CDR1 as SNHLY and CDR2 as FYNNEI. CDR3 bases: TGTGCCAGCAGTCCGGACAGGGCCGGGGAGCTGTTTTTT. It translates to CASSPDRAGELFF.

This clone was observed a single time. The V and J genes are TRBV7-6 and TRBJ2-1; 11 bases fit TRBD2. The CDR3 consists of 18 residues. The V and J ends lost 1 base and 5 bases, in that order; junction bases with no gene match: 10. The germline CDR1 and CDR2 sequences are SGHVS and FNYEAQ. As DNA, the CDR3 is TGTGCCAGCAGCTTAGTTCCCCATAGCGGGAGGGCCAACAATGAGCAGTTCTTC. This gives the protein CASSLVPHSGRANNEQFF.

This clone showed up just once. The chain couples TRBV6-7 to TRBJ2-2; 7 positions agree with TRBD2. TRBV6-7 is an ORF, and what it does is uncertain. The J segment lost 7 bases and the V segment lost 4 bases, leaving 15 bases of the junction unmatched. The CDR3 is made up of 17 amino acids. CDR3 DNA: TGTGCCAGCAGTTGCCCTGAGAGGAAAGGGAGGGGCGGGGAGCTGTTTTTT. It codes for CASSCPERKGRGGELFF.

The chain recombines TRBV5-1 with TRBJ2-2, with D uncertain. V gave up 0 bases and J gave up 1 base, with 7 bases separating them. The V gene's germline CDR1 is SGHRS and CDR2 YFSETQ. This CDR3 spans 15 amino acids. The CDR3 region has the DNA TGCGCCAGCAGCTTGGATCCGGTGAACACCGGGGAGCTGTTTTTT. Encoded protein: CASSLDPVNTGELFF. The whole variable domain, filled in from reference TRBV5-1 and TRBJ2-2, reads KAGVTQTPRYLIKTRGQQVTLSCSPISGHRSVSWYQQTPGQGLQFLFEYFSETQRNKGNFPGRFSGRQFSNSRSEMNVSTLELGDSALYLCASSLDPVNTGELFFGEGSRLTVL.

The chain is built from TRBV5-5 and TRBJ2-3, with TRBD1 matching over 7 bases. The CDR3 loop spans 14 amino acids. Germline CDR1 SGHKS, CDR2 YYEKEE (reference sequence). V lost 4 bases, J lost 2 bases, and 4 bases stayed unmatched. The CDR3 sequence: CASSRQGHTDTQYF. The CDR3 nucleotides are TGTGCCAGCAGCCGACAGGGACACACAGATACGCAGTATTTT. The variable domain in full, completed from reference TRBV5-5 and TRBJ2-3, reads DAGVTQSPTHLIKTRGQQVTLRCSPISGHKSVSWYQQVLGQGPQFIFQYYEKEERGRGNFPDRFSARQFPNYSSELNVNALLLGDSALYLCASSRQGHTDTQYFGPGTRLTVL.

V is TRBV28 and J is TRBJ2-5; D ambiguous. Germline V lookup: CDR1 MDHEN, CDR2 SYDVKM. The CDR3 runs to 15 residues. The V and J ends lost 6 bases and 1 base respectively, with 15 bases between them. The DNA of the CDR3 is TGTGCCAGCAGCCCCTTGGAGAGCCTCCAAGAGACCCAGTACTTC. Protein: CASSPLESLQETQYF.

The chain links TRBV27 to TRBJ1-4, with D unclear. CDR3 length: 15 amino acids. V gave up 6 bases and J gave up 6 bases, with 17 bases separating them. Germline V gene sequence: CDR1 MNHEY, CDR2 SMNVEV (reference sequence). The DNA for the CDR3 is TGTGCCAGCAGCAAACGTAGGACGGGAGATGAAAAACTGTTTTTT. Translated, it gives CASSKRRTGDEKLFF.

The rearrangement links TRBV7-9 to TRBJ1-1; D gene ambiguous. The CDR3 sequence is 14 residues long. Germline V gene lookup returns CDR1 SEHNR and CDR2 FQNEAQ (reference sequence). The V end was cut by 0 bases, the J end by 1 base, with 6 bases between. This CDR3 is CASSLAPENTEAFF. The CDR3, as DNA: TGTGCCAGCAGCTTAGCCCCAGAGAACACTGAAGCTTTCTTT.

A note on this clone: Other DNA sequences in this sample translate to the same CDR3. This chain uses TRBV19 with TRBJ2-6; D uncertain. Per the germline V gene, CDR1 is LNHDA and CDR2 is SQIVND (reference sequence). This CDR3 spans 12 amino acids. V dropped 4 bases and J dropped 4 bases, with 2 bases sitting between them. The CDR3 sequence: CASSTGANVLTF. Written as DNA, the CDR3 is TGTGCCAGTAGTACGGGGGCCAACGTCCTGACTTTC.

The chain links TRBV6-1 to TRBJ2-3; no clear D gene. Trimming pared 4 bases from V and 0 bases from J, leaving 11 bases between. Germline V gene data show CDR1 as MNHNS and CDR2 as SASEGT. This CDR3 is built from 15 residues. The CDR3 bases are TGTGCCAGCAGTGTGGACGTTCTCAGCACAGATACGCAGTATTTT. It specifies CASSVDVLSTDTQYF.

The chain uses TRBV7-9 and TRBJ1-2; tentative D call: TRBD1 (5 bases). There are 12 residues in the CDR3. The V gene's germline CDR1 is SEHNR and CDR2 FQNEAQ (reference sequence). V was pared by 4 bases and J by 7 bases, with 10 bases between. The CDR3 here is CASSSGLRGYTF. For the CDR3, the DNA is TGTGCCAGCAGCTCGGGGCTTCGTGGCTACACCTTC.

The chain carries TRBV5-8 and TRBJ1-2, with D tentatively TRBD1 (5 bases). V was trimmed by 3 bases and J by 6 bases, leaving 15 bases between them. The CDR3 spans 14 residues. Germline V gene data show CDR1 as SGHTS and CDR2 as YDEGEE. The CDR3, as DNA: TGTGCCAGCAGCTCCCCCCAGGGAGTTCATGGCTACACCTTC. Protein sequence: CASSSPQGVHGYTF.

The chain has TRBV7-6 and TRBJ1-4; 9 bases are a match to TRBD1. The V gene end was trimmed by 6 bases and the J gene end by 8 bases; junction bases not matched to a gene: 7. Per the germline V gene, CDR1 is SGHVS and CDR2 is FNYEAQ. This CDR3 has 14 amino acids. The CDR3 spells CASSSGTGKEKLFF. Written as DNA, the CDR3 is TGTGCCAGCAGTTCTGGGACAGGGAAAGAAAAACTGTTTTTT.

V usage is TRBV28 and J usage is TRBJ2-7, with D maybe TRBD2 (5 bases). Germline V gene data show CDR1 as MDHEN and CDR2 as SYDVKM. V gave up 6 bases and J gave up 2 bases, with 11 bases separating them. This CDR3 is 13 amino acids long. The CDR3 DNA follows: TGTGCCAGCAGCCGGACTGACACCTACGAGCAGTACTTC. It translates to CASSRTDTYEQYF.